The 30 T cell receptor beta chains below come from one sample, sequenced in a study of blood T cell repertoires in COVID-19. The table came from immunoSEQ multiplex PCR; TCRdb's copy has only in-frame clones and leaves some out. The sample carries 350,000 or so clones, approximately 91% recorded once. Source material: PBMCs or T cells enriched from blood (not recorded which). All receptors derive from a woman aged 25-40 years who had been exposed to COVID-19.

The chain recombines TRBV27 with TRBJ2-3, with D unclear. Trimming took 1 base from V and 2 from J, leaving 13 bases between them. The CDR3 totals 16 residues. The germline gives CDR1 MNHEY, CDR2 SMNVEV (reference sequence). CDR3 DNA sequence: TGTGCCAGCAGTTTATTGACTGGAACTTTCACAGATACGCAGTATTTT. It translates to CASSLLTGTFTDTQYF.

In this sample, this clone turned up a few times. The chain uses TRBV7-9 and TRBJ1-2, with D hard to call. The V gene lost 2 bases and the J gene lost 4 bases, with 11 bases spanning the gap. The CDR3 has 14 amino acids. Germline V lookup: CDR1 SEHNR, CDR2 FQNEAQ (reference sequence). In DNA, the CDR3 is TGTGCCAGCAGCTTAAGTGTTGCAGGCTATGGCTACACCTTC. Its protein is CASSLSVAGYGYTF.

The chain couples TRBV3-1 (or the pseudogene TRBV3-2) to TRBJ2-7; D unclear. V was cut by 3 bases and J by 6 bases, with 12 bases left in between. CDR1 and CDR2 (germline): LGHDT, YNNKEL (reference sequence). The CDR3 loop spans 13 amino acids. CDR3 in DNA: TGTGCCAGCAGCCACAGTCTAGAAACCGAGCAGTACTTC. Translating it yields CASSHSLETEQYF.

The genes are TRBV7-9 and TRBJ1-1; the match to TRBD1 covers 7 bases. V trimming: 5 bases; J trimming: 3 bases; junction bases outside the gene matches: 3. The CDR3 loop spans 13 amino acids. Germline V gives CDR1 SEHNR, CDR2 FQNEAQ (reference sequence). CDR3 in amino acids: CASSEDRHTEAFF. CDR3 DNA: TGTGCCAGCAGCGAGGACAGGCACACTGAAGCTTTCTTT.

The chain recombines TRBV18 with TRBJ1-2; 10 bases agree with TRBD1. This CDR3 has 16 amino acids. Unmatched junction bases numbered 12, after V lost 3 bases and J lost 8 bases. From germline, CDR1 is KGHSH and CDR2 LQKENI. CDR3 residues: CASSPNPPGQGMGYTF. The CDR3 DNA sequence: TGTGCCAGCTCACCCAACCCCCCGGGACAGGGGATGGGCTACACCTTC. Looking up the rest from reference TRBV18 and TRBJ1-2 gives the full variable domain: NAGVMQNPRHLVRRRGQEARLRCSPMKGHSHVYWYRQLPEEGLKFMVYLQKENIIDESGMPKERFSAEFPKEGPSILRIQQVVRGDSAAYFCASSPNPPGQGMGYTFGSGTRLTVV.

CDR3 DNA: TGCGCCAGCAGTAAGCGGGAGGCCTACGAGCAGTACTTC. Amino acids: CASSKREAYEQYF. The chain joins TRBV5-1 to TRBJ2-7; 9 positions match TRBD2. This CDR3 is built from 13 residues. CDR1 SGHRS and CDR2 YFSETQ come from the germline V gene. With 5 bases clipped from V and 2 bases from J, the junction kept 2 bases outside the gene matches.

The chain combines TRBV9 with TRBJ2-1; 12 positions match TRBD2. CDR1 and CDR2 from the germline V gene are SGDLS and YYNGEE. With 2 bases clipped from V and 9 bases from J, the junction kept 6 bases outside the gene matches. The CDR3 sequence is 15 residues long. CDR3 region: CASSVASGRAAEQFF. In DNA, the CDR3 is TGTGCCAGCAGCGTCGCTAGCGGGAGGGCCGCTGAGCAGTTCTTC.

The chain links TRBV28 to TRBJ2-3; TRBD1 is a possible D gene (6 bases). Germline CDR1 reads MDHEN; CDR2 reads SYDVKM. The CDR3 extends over 14 amino acids. Between the trimmed V and J ends, which lost 6 bases and 4 bases, there was a span of 14 bases. CDR3 sequence: CASRETGISDTQYF. As DNA, the CDR3 is TGTGCCAGCAGGGAAACAGGGATATCAGATACGCAGTATTTT.

This chain joins TRBV5-1 and TRBJ2-5; D gene ambiguous. The CDR3 length is 13 residues. Germline values: CDR1 SGHRS, CDR2 YFSETQ. V dropped 6 bases and J dropped 4 bases, with 13 bases sitting between them. In DNA, the CDR3 is TGCGCCAGCACCGACCTGCCGGGAGAGACCCAGTACTTC. This encodes CASTDLPGETQYF. Full variable domain (rest looked up from reference TRBV5-1 and TRBJ2-5): KAGVTQTPRYLIKTRGQQVTLSCSPISGHRSVSWYQQTPGQGLQFLFEYFSETQRNKGNFPGRFSGRQFSNSRSEMNVSTLELGDSALYLCASTDLPGETQYFGPGTRLLVL.

This clone appeared a single time. The chain has TRBV5-6 and TRBJ1-6; D is possibly TRBD1 (5 bases). Trimming removed 0 bases from V and 9 bases from J, with 16 bases in between. In germline, CDR1 is SGHDT, CDR2 YYEEEE. The CDR3 extends over 16 amino acids. The CDR3 DNA follows: TGTGCCAGCAGCTTGGTGGGGCAGGGTATAGCTTCACCCCTCCACTTT. Translation: CASSLVGQGIASPLHF.

The chain has TRBV19 and TRBJ1-1; D call uncertain. Germline values: CDR1 LNHDA, CDR2 SQIVND (reference sequence). Trimming took off 3 bases at V and 6 bases at J, with 11 bases between the two ends. This CDR3 is 13 amino acids long. The CDR3 sequence is CASSIGDIPEAFF. As DNA, the CDR3 is TGTGCCAGTAGTATTGGTGACATTCCTGAAGCTTTCTTT.

This clone was counted a few times. V and J are TRBV7-9 and TRBJ2-7, with 13 bases identical to TRBD2. V shed 5 bases, J shed 4 bases, and the junction held 14 bases outside the gene matches. Germline CDR1 is SEHNR and CDR2 is FQNEAQ (reference sequence). The CDR3 is made up of 18 amino acids. CDR3 sequence reads: CASSRGAGLAGAGYEQYF. DNA for the CDR3: TGTGCCAGCAGCCGCGGGGCCGGACTAGCGGGAGCCGGGTACGAGCAGTACTTC. Based on the CDR3 plus reference TRBV7-9 and TRBJ2-7, the full variable domain is DTGVSQNPRHKITKRGQNVTFRCDPISEHNRLYWYRQTLGQGPEFLTYFQNEAQLEKSRLLSDRFSAERPKGSFSTLEIQRTEQGDSAMYLCASSRGAGLAGAGYEQYFGPGTRLTVT.

This sequence joins TRBV28 and TRBJ1-1, with D uncertain. The CDR3 contains 13 residues. Between the trimmed V and J ends, which lost 3 bases and 3 bases, there was a span of 8 bases. Germline V lookup: CDR1 MDHEN, CDR2 SYDVKM. CDR3 region: CASSLGEDTEAFF. The CDR3 DNA follows: TGTGCCAGCAGTTTGGGCGAAGACACTGAAGCTTTCTTT.

J is TRBJ1-2 and V is TRBV5-1; 7 nucleotides align to TRBD1. Trimming took 4 bases from V and 3 from J; bases not matched to a gene: 6. Looked up from germline, CDR1 is SGHRS and CDR2 is YFSETQ. This CDR3 has 14 residues. Written as DNA, the CDR3 is TGCGCCAGCAGCCCGATGACAGGGCACTATGGCTACACCTTC. As protein: CASSPMTGHYGYTF.

The CDR3 protein is CASSYRTGSPSTDTQYF. DNA of the CDR3: TGTGCCAGCAGTTACCGGACAGGCTCCCCTAGCACAGATACGCAGTATTTT. The rearrangement uses TRBV28 and TRBJ2-3; TRBD1 agrees at 7 bases. Trimming took 4 bases from V and 0 from J; bases not matched to a gene: 10. CDR1 MDHEN and CDR2 SYDVKM come from the germline V gene. The CDR3 loop spans 17 amino acids.

This clone was detected only a few times. The rearrangement links TRBV19 to TRBJ1-3, with D possibly being TRBD1 (6 bases). The ends were cut back, 8 bases at V and 4 bases at J, with 18 bases in the middle. The germline V gene has CDR1 LNHDA and CDR2 SQIVND (reference sequence). The CDR3 has 15 amino acids. CDR3 region: CASALAGVSGNTIYF. Here the CDR3 DNA reads TGTGCCAGTGCTCTGGCAGGGGTATCCGGAAACACCATATATTTT.

This clone was picked up a small number of times. The chain combines TRBV19 with TRBJ1-6; tentatively, D is TRBD1 (5 bases). There are 14 residues in the CDR3. Trimming shortened V by 3 bases and J by 8 bases, and 11 bases separated the two germline ends. The germline V gene encodes CDR1 LNHDA and CDR2 SQIVND (reference sequence). The CDR3 coding sequence is TGTGCCAGTAGTATCCAGGGAGGGGATTCACCCCTCCACTTT. Its protein product is CASSIQGGDSPLHF.

The chain links TRBV6-5 to TRBJ1-4, with D hard to call. Germline V gives CDR1 MNHEY, CDR2 SVGAGI. The CDR3 runs to 15 residues. V dropped 1 base and J dropped 1 base, with 7 bases sitting between them. CDR3 DNA sequence: TGTGCCAGCAGTTACTTGGCAGGAACTAATGAAAAACTGTTTTTT. This encodes CASSYLAGTNEKLFF.

The V call is TRBV2, the J call TRBJ1-1, with a tentative D call TRBD1 (5 bases). The germline V gene has CDR1 SNHLY and CDR2 FYNNEI. The ends were cut back, 8 bases at V and 3 bases at J, with 13 bases in the middle. This CDR3 is 13 amino acids long. CDR3 DNA: TGTGCCAGCTCCTTCCAGGGTGACACTGAAGCTTTCTTT. It is translated as CASSFQGDTEAFF.

The chain recombines TRBV3-1 (or the pseudogene TRBV3-2) with TRBJ1-2; 7 bases align to TRBD1. The trim removed 0 bases at V and 4 bases at J, leaving 5 bases unmatched. This CDR3 is built from 15 residues. Germline values: CDR1 LGHDT, CDR2 YNNKEL (reference sequence). DNA for the CDR3: TGTGCCAGCAGCCAAGATGCCGGGACAGCCTATGGCTACACCTTC. It codes for CASSQDAGTAYGYTF.

The J gene is TRBJ1-2, the V gene TRBV5-1, with D possibly TRBD1 on 5 matching bases. Germline CDR1 reads SGHRS; CDR2 reads YFSETQ. The CDR3 runs to 16 residues. The germline V and J ends were trimmed by 4 bases and 5 bases, with 21 bases remaining between them. CDR3 sequence: CASSLTDTRVWYGYTF. The CDR3 bases are TGCGCCAGCAGCCTTACGGACACAAGGGTATGGTATGGCTACACCTTC. Full variable domain (missing parts from reference TRBV5-1 and TRBJ1-2): KAGVTQTPRYLIKTRGQQVTLSCSPISGHRSVSWYQQTPGQGLQFLFEYFSETQRNKGNFPGRFSGRQFSNSRSEMNVSTLELGDSALYLCASSLTDTRVWYGYTFGSGTRLTVV.

The rearrangement links TRBV10-3 to TRBJ2-7, with 7 bases aligning to TRBD2. This CDR3 comprises 13 residues. The junction had 11 bases not matched to a gene; V was cut back by 8 bases and J by 7 bases. CDR1 and CDR2 (germline): ENHRY, SYGVKD. CDR3 bases: TGTGCCATCGCGGCTAGCGGTGGTGGGGAGCAGTACTTC. Its translation is CAIAASGGGEQYF.

CDR3 bases: TGTGCCAGCAGTTCCCGTCAGGGGCCCCGGGGTCAGCCCCAGCATTTT. The encoded protein is CASSSRQGPRGQPQHF. The rearrangement links TRBV28 to TRBJ1-5, with D tentatively TRBD1 (6 bases). The germline gives CDR1 MDHEN, CDR2 SYDVKM. Trimming left V 4 bases short and J 6 bases short, with 19 bases between. The CDR3 contains 16 residues.

The genes are TRBV20-1 and TRBJ2-7; D unresolved. Trimming removed 3 bases at V and 7 bases at J, with 10 bases between. Germline CDR1 DFQATT, CDR2 SNEGSKA (reference sequence). The CDR3 contains 11 residues. CDR3 sequence reads: CSARTAGEQYF. The DNA for the CDR3 is TGCAGTGCTAGGACGGCCGGGGAGCAGTACTTC.

The chain is built from TRBV13 and TRBJ2-2, with TRBD1 as a possible D gene (6 bases). CDR1 and CDR2 from the germline V gene are PRHDT and FYEKMQ (reference sequence). This CDR3 contains 15 residues. V lost 4 bases and J 1 base, leaving 10 bases between the germline ends. The CDR3 region has the DNA TGTGCCAGCAGCTCCGGGACAAAGAACACCGGGGAGCTGTTTTTT. Residues: CASSSGTKNTGELFF.

This chain uses TRBV11-2 with TRBJ2-1; 7 nucleotides match TRBD2. This CDR3 is 14 amino acids long. V gave up 7 bases and J gave up 3 bases; unmatched junction bases: 6. Looked up from germline, CDR1 is SGHAT and CDR2 is FQNNGV. The CDR3 region is CASTGLAVYNEQFF. The CDR3 DNA follows: TGTGCCAGCACTGGCCTAGCGGTCTACAATGAGCAGTTCTTC. Variable domain in full (rest from reference TRBV11-2 and TRBJ2-1): EAGVAQSPRYKIIEKRQSVAFWCNPISGHATLYWYQQILGQGPKLLIQFQNNGVVDDSQLPKDRFSAERLKGVDSTLKIQPAKLEDSAVYLCASTGLAVYNEQFFGPGTRLTVL.

The chain has TRBV18 and TRBJ2-2, with a possible D match to TRBD2 (6 bases). V was trimmed by 0 bases and J by 5 bases, leaving 13 bases between them. There are 16 residues in the CDR3. CDR1 is KGHSH and CDR2 is LQKENI in the germline V gene. The DNA for the CDR3 is TGTGCCAGCTCACCACCGCGGGGAGCGGATACCGGGGAGCTGTTTTTT. This translates into CASSPPRGADTGELFF.

This rearrangement joins TRBV6-4 to TRBJ2-1; 8 nucleotides align to TRBD1. Per germline, CDR1 MRHNA and CDR2 SNTAGT. Trimming removed 4 bases from V and 6 bases from J; junction bases left unmatched: 8. The CDR3 loop spans 15 amino acids. The CDR3 bases are TGTGCCAGCAGTGGCCAGGGGGCCTTAGGCAATGAGCAGTTCTTC. This gives the protein CASSGQGALGNEQFF.

The chain employs TRBV27 and TRBJ2-7, with 9 bases matching TRBD2. Germline CDR1 and CDR2: MNHEY and SMNVEV (reference sequence). Trimming took 5 bases from V and 6 from J; bases not matched to a gene: 11. The CDR3 length is 15 residues. The CDR3 loop reads CASSPGGGAFREQYF. The CDR3 DNA is TGTGCCAGCAGTCCCGGCGGGGGGGCTTTCCGCGAGCAGTACTTC.

In this sample, this clone turned up once. One end of the junction does not line up with germline, which may come from a read error. This chain connects TRBV28 to TRBJ2-7; 9 bases align to TRBD1. There are 15 residues in the CDR3. Looked up from germline, CDR1 is MDHEN and CDR2 is SYDVKM. The CDR3 DNA follows: TGTGCCACCAGTCCATTGGGACAGGGCTTCTACGAGCAGTACTTC. It encodes CATSPLGQGFYEQYF.